The 13 T cell receptor beta chains below were found in one sample sequenced in a study of T cell responses to AZD1222 COVID-19 vaccine. Method: immunoSEQ multiplex PCR; TCRdb's copy keeps in-frame clones and lacks some. The repertoire consists of about 140,000 clones, with 92% occurring once and the leading ten covering around 3.8%. Sequenced here: peripheral blood, sampled on day 0 of AZD1222 vaccination. The receptors originated from an adult in good health.

This chain joins TRBV10-3 and TRBJ2-3, with D tentatively TRBD2 (6 bases). Per germline, CDR1 ENHRY and CDR2 SYGVKD. The ends were cut back, 10 bases at V and 1 base at J, with 21 bases in the middle. This CDR3 has 16 residues. CDR3 in DNA: TGTGCCAGTCGGACTACCATCTGGCGGCGCACAGATACGCAGTATTTT. It specifies CASRTTIWRRTDTQYF.

There are a few counts of this clone. The J gene is TRBJ2-7, the V gene TRBV19, with D perhaps TRBD2 (6 bases). CDR3 size: 13 residues. Trimming shortened V by 7 bases and J by 4 bases, and 14 bases separated the two germline ends. Germline V gene lookup returns CDR1 LNHDA and CDR2 SQIVND (reference sequence). The CDR3: CASTNGGVYEQYF. The CDR3 nucleotides are TGTGCCAGTACCAACGGCGGGGTATACGAGCAGTACTTC.

The V call is TRBV27, the J call TRBJ2-5; possibly TRBD2 for D (6 bases). The V and J ends lost 6 bases and 2 bases respectively, with 10 bases between them. Germline V gene lookup returns CDR1 MNHEY and CDR2 SMNVEV (reference sequence). CDR3 length: 13 residues. In nucleotides, the CDR3 is TGTGCCAGCAGAGGGAGGATGCAAGAGACCCAGTACTTC. This translates into CASRGRMQETQYF.

The chain links TRBV15 to TRBJ2-1, with no clear D. V shed 5 bases and J shed 9 bases, with 11 bases lying between them. The CDR3 loop spans 12 amino acids. The germline V gene encodes CDR1 LNHNV and CDR2 YYDKDF (reference sequence). The CDR3 DNA is TGTGCCACCAGCCCGTCTCTACTTGAGCAGTTCTTC. It is translated as CATSPSLLEQFF.

V is TRBV27 and J is TRBJ1-1, with D possibly being TRBD1 (5 bases). Germline loops: CDR1 MNHEY, CDR2 SMNVEV (reference sequence). The CDR3 contains 17 residues. Trimming shortened V by 5 bases and J by 5 bases, and 24 bases separated the two germline ends. CDR3 residues: CASSPYFNPTAWTEAFF. As DNA, the CDR3 is TGTGCCAGCAGTCCCTACTTCAATCCGACAGCATGGACTGAAGCTTTCTTT.

The CDR3 loop is CACRTTNTEAFF. CDR3 nucleotide sequence: TGTGCCTGCCGAACAACGAACACTGAAGCTTTCTTT. The chain combines TRBV30 with TRBJ1-1; D gene uncertain. V lost 6 bases and J lost 1, with 9 bases in between. CDR3 length: 12 amino acids. The germline V gene encodes CDR1 GTSNPN and CDR2 SVGIG (reference sequence).

This clone was recorded once. J is TRBJ1-2 and V is TRBV27; the match to TRBD1 covers 7 bases. Germline assignment: CDR1 MNHEY and CDR2 SMNVEV (reference sequence). CDR3 size: 14 residues. V shed 6 bases, J shed 4 bases, and the junction held 8 bases outside the gene matches. This chain's CDR3 is CASRRRQGLYGYTF. The CDR3 DNA reads as TGTGCCAGCAGGAGGCGACAGGGACTCTATGGCTACACCTTC.

The chain joins TRBV28 to TRBJ1-2; D uncertain. Germline loops: CDR1 MDHEN, CDR2 SYDVKM. The CDR3 length is 14 residues. V gave up 6 bases and J gave up 4 bases, with 15 bases separating them. The CDR3 here is CASSEPQAFYGYTF. The CDR3 DNA follows: TGTGCCAGCAGCGAACCGCAGGCCTTCTATGGCTACACCTTC.

About this clone itself: The junction departs from germline at one end; a sequencing error may be responsible. The gene calls are TRBV2 and TRBJ1-5, with a weak D call TRBD1 (6 bases). The CDR3 runs 15 residues. Germline loops: CDR1 SNHLY, CDR2 FYNNEI. The CDR3, as DNA: TGTGCCAGCACTGAACGGACAGCCACCAATCAGCCCCAGCATTTT. It yields the protein CASTERTATNQPQHF. Looking up the rest from reference TRBV2 and TRBJ1-5 gives the full variable domain: EPEVTQTPSHQVTQMGQEVILRCVPISNHLYFYWYRQILGQKVEFLVSFYNNEISEKSEIFDDQFSVERPDGSNFTLKIRSTKLEDSAMYFCASTERTATNQPQHFGDGTRLSIL.

In DNA form, the CDR3 reads TGTGCCAGCAGTACACACACAGGGCGGGAGACCCAGTACTTC. Residues: CASSTHTGRETQYF. This chain joins TRBV7-2 and TRBJ2-5; tentative D call: TRBD1 (6 bases). Trimming pared 6 bases from V and 5 bases from J, leaving 16 bases between. From germline, CDR1 is SGHTA and CDR2 FQGNSA. The CDR3 spans 14 residues.

The genes are TRBV5-1 and TRBJ2-7; the match to TRBD1 covers 11 bases. Trimming cost V 3 bases and J 4 bases; bases outside gene matches: 3. The CDR3 runs 14 residues. The germline gives CDR1 SGHRS, CDR2 YFSETQ. The CDR3 loop is CASSWGQGGYEQYF. In DNA form, the CDR3 reads TGCGCCAGCAGCTGGGGACAGGGGGGGTACGAGCAGTACTTC.

This chain connects TRBV2 to TRBJ2-5, with D tentatively TRBD2 (6 bases). V shed 4 bases and J shed 4 bases, with 19 bases lying between them. CDR1 is SNHLY and CDR2 is FYNNEI in the germline V gene. The CDR3 has 16 residues. The CDR3 DNA reads TGTGCCAGCAGTGGATACCGGGACTTATTGGGAGAGACCCAGTACTTC. It is translated as CASSGYRDLLGETQYF.

This rearrangement joins TRBV27 to TRBJ2-1; TRBD2 matches 11 bases. Per the germline V gene, CDR1 is MNHEY and CDR2 is SMNVEV (reference sequence). Trimming at V came to 3 bases and at J to 8 bases, leaving 6 bases not matched to a gene. The CDR3 loop spans 15 amino acids. CDR3 sequence (DNA): TGTGCCAGCAGTTTTTTAGCGGGAGGGGGGGATGAGCAGTTCTTC. Its protein product is CASSFLAGGGDEQFF.